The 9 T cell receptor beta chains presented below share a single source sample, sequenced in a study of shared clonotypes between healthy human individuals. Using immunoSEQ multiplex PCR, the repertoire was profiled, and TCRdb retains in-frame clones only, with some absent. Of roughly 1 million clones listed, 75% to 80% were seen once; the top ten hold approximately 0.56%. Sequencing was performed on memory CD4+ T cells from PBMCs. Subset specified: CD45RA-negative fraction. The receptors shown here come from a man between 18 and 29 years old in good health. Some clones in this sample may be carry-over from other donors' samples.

The CDR3 protein is CASSLTLRDPNNEQFF. The CDR3 DNA follows: TGTGCCAGCAGTCTTACCCTCAGGGATCCCAACAATGAGCAGTTCTTC. V and J are TRBV25-1 and TRBJ2-1, with D possibly TRBD1 on 5 matching bases. The CDR3 is made up of 16 amino acids. V lost 5 bases and J lost 5, with 19 bases in between. Per germline, CDR1 MGHDK and CDR2 SYGVNS. Supplemented by reference TRBV25-1 and TRBJ2-1, the full variable domain reads EADIYQTPRYLVIGTGKKITLECSQTMGHDKMYWYQQDPGMELHLIHYSYGVNSTEKGDLSSESTVSRIRTEHFPLTLESARPSHTSQYLCASSLTLRDPNNEQFFGPGTRLTVL.

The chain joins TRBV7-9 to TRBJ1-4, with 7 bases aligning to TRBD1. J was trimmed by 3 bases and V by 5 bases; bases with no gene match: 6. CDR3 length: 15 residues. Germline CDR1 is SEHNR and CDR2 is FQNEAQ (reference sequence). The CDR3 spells CASSLSGQSNEKLFF. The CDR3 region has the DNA TGTGCCAGCAGCCTCTCGGGACAGTCTAATGAAAAACTGTTTTTT.

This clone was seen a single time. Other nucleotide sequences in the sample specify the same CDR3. CDR3: CASSLGSGAQETQYF. The CDR3 DNA sequence: TGTGCCAGCAGTTTAGGTTCAGGGGCTCAAGAGACCCAGTACTTC. The genes are TRBV28 and TRBJ2-5; D possibly corresponds to TRBD1 (6 bases). Germline V lookup: CDR1 MDHEN, CDR2 SYDVKM. The germline V and J ends were trimmed by 2 bases and 2 bases, with 12 bases remaining between them. This CDR3 is built from 15 residues.

The CDR3 reads CASSYSWAGVRNEQFF. The CDR3 DNA reads as TGTGCCAGCAGTTACTCATGGGCGGGAGTTCGGAATGAGCAGTTCTTC. The chain employs TRBV6-5 and TRBJ2-1, with 7 bases matching TRBD2. There are 16 residues in the CDR3. The junction had 9 bases not matched to a gene; V was cut back by 0 bases and J by 7 bases. Germline CDR1 reads MNHEY; CDR2 reads SVGAGI.

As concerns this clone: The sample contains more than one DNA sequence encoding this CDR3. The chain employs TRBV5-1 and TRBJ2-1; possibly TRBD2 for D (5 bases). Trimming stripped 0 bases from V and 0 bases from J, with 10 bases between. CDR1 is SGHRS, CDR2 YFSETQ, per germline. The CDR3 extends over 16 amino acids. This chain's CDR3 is CASSLVGGSSYNEQFF. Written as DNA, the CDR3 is TGCGCCAGCAGCTTGGTGGGTGGGAGCTCCTACAATGAGCAGTTCTTC. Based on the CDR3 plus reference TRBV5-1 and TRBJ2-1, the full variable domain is KAGVTQTPRYLIKTRGQQVTLSCSPISGHRSVSWYQQTPGQGLQFLFEYFSETQRNKGNFPGRFSGRQFSNSRSEMNVSTLELGDSALYLCASSLVGGSSYNEQFFGPGTRLTVL.

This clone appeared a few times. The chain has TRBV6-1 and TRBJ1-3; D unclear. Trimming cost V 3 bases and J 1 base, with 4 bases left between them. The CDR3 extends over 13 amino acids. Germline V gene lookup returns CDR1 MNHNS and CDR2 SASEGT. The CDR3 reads CASSEGSGNTIYF. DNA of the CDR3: TGTGCCAGCAGTGAGGGGTCTGGAAACACCATATATTTT.

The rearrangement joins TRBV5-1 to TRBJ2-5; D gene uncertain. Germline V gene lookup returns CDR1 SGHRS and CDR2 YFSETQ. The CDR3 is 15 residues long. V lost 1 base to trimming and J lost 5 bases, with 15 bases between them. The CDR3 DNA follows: TGCGCCAGCAGCTTGAAGGGTACCTTTGGGGAGACCCAGTACTTC. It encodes CASSLKGTFGETQYF. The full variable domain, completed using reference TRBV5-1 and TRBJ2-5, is KAGVTQTPRYLIKTRGQQVTLSCSPISGHRSVSWYQQTPGQGLQFLFEYFSETQRNKGNFPGRFSGRQFSNSRSEMNVSTLELGDSALYLCASSLKGTFGETQYFGPGTRLLVL.

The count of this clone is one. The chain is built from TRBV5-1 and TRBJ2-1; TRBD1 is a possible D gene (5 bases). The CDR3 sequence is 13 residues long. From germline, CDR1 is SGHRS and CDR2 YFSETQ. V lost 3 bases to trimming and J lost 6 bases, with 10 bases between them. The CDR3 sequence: CASSSDSFNEQFF. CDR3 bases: TGCGCCAGCAGCTCCGACAGTTTCAATGAGCAGTTCTTC. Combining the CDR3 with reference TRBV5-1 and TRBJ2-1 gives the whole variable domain KAGVTQTPRYLIKTRGQQVTLSCSPISGHRSVSWYQQTPGQGLQFLFEYFSETQRNKGNFPGRFSGRQFSNSRSEMNVSTLELGDSALYLCASSSDSFNEQFFGPGTRLTVL.

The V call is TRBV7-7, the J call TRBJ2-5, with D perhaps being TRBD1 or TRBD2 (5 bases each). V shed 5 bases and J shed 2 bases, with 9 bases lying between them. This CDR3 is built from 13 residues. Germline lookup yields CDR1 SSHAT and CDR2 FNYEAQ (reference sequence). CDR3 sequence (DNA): TGTGCCAGCAGCCCGGGACCGCAAGAGACCCAGTACTTC. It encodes CASSPGPQETQYF. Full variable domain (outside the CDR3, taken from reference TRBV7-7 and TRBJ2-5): GAGVSQSPRYKVTKRGQDVTLRCDPISSHATLYWYQQALGQGPEFLTYFNYEAQPDKSGLPSDRFSAERPEGSISTLTIQRTEQRDSAMYRCASSPGPQETQYFGPGTRLLVL.